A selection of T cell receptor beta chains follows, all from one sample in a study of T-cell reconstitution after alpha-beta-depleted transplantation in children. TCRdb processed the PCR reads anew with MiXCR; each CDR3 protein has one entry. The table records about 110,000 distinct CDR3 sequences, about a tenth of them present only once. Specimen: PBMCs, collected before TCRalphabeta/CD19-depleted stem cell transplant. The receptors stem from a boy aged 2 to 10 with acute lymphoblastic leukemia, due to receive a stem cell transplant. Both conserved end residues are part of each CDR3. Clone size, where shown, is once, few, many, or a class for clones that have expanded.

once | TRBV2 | CAGNRVGGEKLFF
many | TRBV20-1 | CSAPILRPDNNYGYTF
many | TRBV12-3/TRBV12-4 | CASSPLRTGGGSSLQFF
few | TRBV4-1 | CASSRLAGYNEQFF
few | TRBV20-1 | CSVRDKLRGRKNIQYF
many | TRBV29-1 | CSVVGQGIYNEQFF
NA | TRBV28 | CASSTFREGPTYEQYF
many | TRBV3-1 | CASSPDGSGSYEQYF
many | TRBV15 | CATSRDVSSYEQYF
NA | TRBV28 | CASTDGARVGAFF
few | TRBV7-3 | CASSLRGLTQETQYF
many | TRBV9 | CASSVDGIARDEQFF
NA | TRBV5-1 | CASSLDREEEKLFF
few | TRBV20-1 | CSARGGPGLAAF
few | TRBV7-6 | CASSSSGGISDNYGYTF
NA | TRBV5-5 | CASSLQVGVEQFF
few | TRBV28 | CASIIRVQGQETQYF
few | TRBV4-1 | CASSHSSGRALSNEQFF
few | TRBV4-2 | CASSQEGGHSYEQYF
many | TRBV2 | CASMGSGTRLVGQFF
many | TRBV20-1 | CSARKLSGTEGYNEQFF
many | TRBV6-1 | CASSEMGTGNTIYF
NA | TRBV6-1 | CASSEGTAYRHNEQFF
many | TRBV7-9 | CASRVTGGDYNEQFF
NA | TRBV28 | CASSPRQGLLRQYF
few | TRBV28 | CASGGDLYGYTF
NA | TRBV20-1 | CSASPGGVRETQYF
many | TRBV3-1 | CASSLIKSGLQYNEQFF
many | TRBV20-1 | CSATGLAGGEYEQYF
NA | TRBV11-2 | CASSFRLIGAAGELFF
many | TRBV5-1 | CASSLAASGGDTQYF
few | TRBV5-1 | CASSAGTASSGNTIYF
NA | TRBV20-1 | CSARLLSGSEAGELFF
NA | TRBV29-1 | CSVRGRTNEQFF
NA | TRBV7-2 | CASSQPGPLAHEQYF
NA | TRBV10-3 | CAISEGSLTSGSIGEQFF
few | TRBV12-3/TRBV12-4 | CASSFSTGANYGYTF
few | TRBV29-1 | CSVGAAQETQYF
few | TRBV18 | CASSPKPTGANYGYTF
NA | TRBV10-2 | CASSEYRTRLNEQFF
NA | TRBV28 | CASSYRGRTDGELFF
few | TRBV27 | CASSPSGTGRRSFRFF
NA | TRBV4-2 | CASSQGLAGVSNTGELFF
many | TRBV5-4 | CASSFQARTDTQYF
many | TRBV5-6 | CASSPWPRQHEVQYF
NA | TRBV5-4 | CASSHLGLAGADTQYF
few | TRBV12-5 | CASGLKHNANTGELFF
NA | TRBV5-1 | CASRTHSGSTGELFF
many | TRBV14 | CASSPIRRSYNEQFF
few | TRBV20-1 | CSARDPGLAGVEQYF
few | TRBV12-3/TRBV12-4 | CASSTVVPSGREDGDTQYF
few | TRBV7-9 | CASSLADYPERNNEQFF
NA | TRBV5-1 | CASSFGTSVSSYEQYF
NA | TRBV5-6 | CASRLRGTGGSYNEQFF
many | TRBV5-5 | CASSFPSPYEQYF
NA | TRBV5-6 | CASSLGYRGGLSGANVLTF